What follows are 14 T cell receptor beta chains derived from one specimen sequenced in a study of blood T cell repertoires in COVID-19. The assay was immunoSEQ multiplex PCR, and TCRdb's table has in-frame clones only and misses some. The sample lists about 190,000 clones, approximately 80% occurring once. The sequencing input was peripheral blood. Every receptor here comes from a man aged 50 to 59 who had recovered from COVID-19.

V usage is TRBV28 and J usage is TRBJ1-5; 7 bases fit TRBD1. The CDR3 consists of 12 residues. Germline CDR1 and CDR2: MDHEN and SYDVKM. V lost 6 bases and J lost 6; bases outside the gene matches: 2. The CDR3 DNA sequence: TGTGCCAGCAGACAGGGGAGTCAGCCCCAGCATTTT. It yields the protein CASRQGSQPQHF.

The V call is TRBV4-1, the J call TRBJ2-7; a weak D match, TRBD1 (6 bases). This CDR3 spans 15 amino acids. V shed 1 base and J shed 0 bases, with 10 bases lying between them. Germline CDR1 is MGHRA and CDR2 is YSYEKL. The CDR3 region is CASSQAGTNSYEQYF. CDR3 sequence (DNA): TGCGCCAGCAGCCAAGCCGGGACAAACTCCTACGAGCAGTACTTC.

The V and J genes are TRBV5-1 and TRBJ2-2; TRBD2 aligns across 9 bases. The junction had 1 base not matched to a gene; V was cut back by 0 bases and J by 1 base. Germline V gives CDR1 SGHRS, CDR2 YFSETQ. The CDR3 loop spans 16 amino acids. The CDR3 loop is CASSLATSGNTGELFF. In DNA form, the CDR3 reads TGCGCCAGCAGCTTGGCGACTAGCGGGAACACCGGGGAGCTGTTTTTT.

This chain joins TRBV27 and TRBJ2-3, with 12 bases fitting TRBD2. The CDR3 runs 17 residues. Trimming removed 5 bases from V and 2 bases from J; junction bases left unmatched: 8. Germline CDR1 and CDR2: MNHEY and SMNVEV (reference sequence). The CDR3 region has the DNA TGTGCCAGCAGTGGCTCCGGGACTAGCGGGCCCACAGATACGCAGTATTTT. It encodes CASSGSGTSGPTDTQYF.

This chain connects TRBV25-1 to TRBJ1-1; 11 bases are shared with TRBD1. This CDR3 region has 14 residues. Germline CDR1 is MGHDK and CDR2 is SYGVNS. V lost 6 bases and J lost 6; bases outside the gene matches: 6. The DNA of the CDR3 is TGTGCCAGCAGCAGGGACAGGGGGTTGGCTGAAGCTTTCTTT. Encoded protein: CASSRDRGLAEAFF.

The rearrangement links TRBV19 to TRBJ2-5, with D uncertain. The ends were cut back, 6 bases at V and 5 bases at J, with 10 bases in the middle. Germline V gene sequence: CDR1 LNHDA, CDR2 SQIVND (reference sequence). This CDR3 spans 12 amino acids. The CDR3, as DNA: TGTGCCAGTAGGGATGCGGTGGAGACCCAGTACTTC. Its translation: CASRDAVETQYF.

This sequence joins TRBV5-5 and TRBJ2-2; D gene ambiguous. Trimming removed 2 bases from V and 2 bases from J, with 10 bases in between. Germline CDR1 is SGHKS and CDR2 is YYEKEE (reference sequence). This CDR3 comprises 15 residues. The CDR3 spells CASSFLASNTGELFF. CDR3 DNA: TGTGCCAGCAGCTTCTTGGCAAGTAACACCGGGGAGCTGTTTTTT.

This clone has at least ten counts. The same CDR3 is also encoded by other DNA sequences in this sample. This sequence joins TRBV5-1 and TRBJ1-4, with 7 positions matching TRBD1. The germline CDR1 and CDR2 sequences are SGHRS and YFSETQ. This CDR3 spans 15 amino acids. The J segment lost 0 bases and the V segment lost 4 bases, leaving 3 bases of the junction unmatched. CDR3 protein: CASSRGTATNEKLFF. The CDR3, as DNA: TGCGCCAGCAGCAGAGGGACAGCAACTAATGAAAAACTGTTTTTT.

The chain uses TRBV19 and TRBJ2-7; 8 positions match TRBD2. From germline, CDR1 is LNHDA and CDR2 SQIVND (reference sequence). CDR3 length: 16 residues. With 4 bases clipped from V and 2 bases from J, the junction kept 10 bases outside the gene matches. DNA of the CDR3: TGTGCCAGTAGTACGACTAGCGCCCCCAGGCCCTACGAGCAGTACTTC. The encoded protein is CASSTTSAPRPYEQYF.

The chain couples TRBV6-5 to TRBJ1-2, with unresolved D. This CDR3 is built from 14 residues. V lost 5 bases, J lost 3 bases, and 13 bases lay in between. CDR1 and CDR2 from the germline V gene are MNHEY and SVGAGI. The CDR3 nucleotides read TGTGCCAGCAGTCCCTCGGGAGGCTACTATGGCTACACCTTC. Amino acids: CASSPSGGYYGYTF.

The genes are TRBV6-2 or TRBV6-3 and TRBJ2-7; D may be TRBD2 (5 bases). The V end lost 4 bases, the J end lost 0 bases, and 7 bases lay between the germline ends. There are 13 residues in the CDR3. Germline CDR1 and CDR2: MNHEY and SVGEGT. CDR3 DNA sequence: TGTGCCAGCAGTTGGGGAGCCTCCTACGAGCAGTACTTC. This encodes CASSWGASYEQYF.

The CDR3 here is CASSLPPRLAQPTNEQFF. Written as DNA, the CDR3 is TGTGCCAGCAGCTTACCCCCCCGGCTAGCCCAACCTACCAATGAGCAGTTCTTC. The chain uses TRBV7-3 and TRBJ2-1, with D perhaps matching TRBD2 (5 bases). This CDR3 is built from 18 residues. V lost 2 bases and J lost 6, with 23 bases in between. Looked up from germline, CDR1 is SGHTA and CDR2 is FQGTGA.

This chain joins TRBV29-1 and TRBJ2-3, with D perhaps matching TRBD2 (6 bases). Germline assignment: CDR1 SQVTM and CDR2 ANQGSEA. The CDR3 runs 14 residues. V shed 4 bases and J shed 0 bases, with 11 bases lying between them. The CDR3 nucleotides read TGCAGCGTTGTACTGGGGGGAAGCACAGATACGCAGTATTTT. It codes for CSVVLGGSTDTQYF.

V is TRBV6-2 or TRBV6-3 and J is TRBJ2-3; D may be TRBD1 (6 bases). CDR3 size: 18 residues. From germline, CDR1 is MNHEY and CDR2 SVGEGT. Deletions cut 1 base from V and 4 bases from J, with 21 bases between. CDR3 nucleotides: TGTGCCAGCAGTTACTACGAGATATGGGGGAAGGGGGCAGATACGCAGTATTTT. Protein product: CASSYYEIWGKGADTQYF.